The entry below gives a single TCR beta chain sequence along with its context. The data were produced by immunoSEQ multiplex PCR, yet TCRdb's version contains in-frame clones alone and is incomplete. Of around 61,000 clones listed, approximately 83% are singletons. Per germline, CDR1 SGHKS and CDR2 YYEKEE (reference sequence). The CDR3 spans 15 residues. V was clipped by 1 base and J by 5 bases, with 15 bases between them. The sample comes from a study of technical replicates of blood from a few donors. The rearrangement links TRBV5-5 to TRBJ1-1; a weak D match, TRBD1 (5 bases). This TCR was recovered from a human donor in good health. Some clones in this sample may be carry-over from other donors' samples. Sequenced input: PBMCs. CDR3 amino acids: CASSLIGGGMTEAFF. In DNA, the CDR3 is TGTGCCAGCAGCTTGATCGGGGGGGGAATGACTGAAGCTTTCTTT.